The sequence of this T cell receptor beta chain was determined in a study of blood T cell repertoires in COVID-19. Germline CDR1 reads SNHLY; CDR2 reads FYNNEI. Trimming took 1 base from V and 5 from J, leaving 8 bases between them. The CDR3 sequence is 13 residues long. Assay used: immunoSEQ multiplex PCR; TCRdb lists only in-frame clones, some missing. Of some 200,000 clones in the sample, roughly 82% were seen once. The sequence was obtained from a woman aged 55-70 years with acute COVID-19. The specimen was PBMCs or T cells enriched from blood (not recorded which). This chain links TRBV2 with TRBJ1-2, with no clear D. The CDR3 loop is CASSEEREYGYTF. Written as DNA, the CDR3 is TGTGCCAGCAGTGAAGAGCGGGAATATGGCTACACCTTC.